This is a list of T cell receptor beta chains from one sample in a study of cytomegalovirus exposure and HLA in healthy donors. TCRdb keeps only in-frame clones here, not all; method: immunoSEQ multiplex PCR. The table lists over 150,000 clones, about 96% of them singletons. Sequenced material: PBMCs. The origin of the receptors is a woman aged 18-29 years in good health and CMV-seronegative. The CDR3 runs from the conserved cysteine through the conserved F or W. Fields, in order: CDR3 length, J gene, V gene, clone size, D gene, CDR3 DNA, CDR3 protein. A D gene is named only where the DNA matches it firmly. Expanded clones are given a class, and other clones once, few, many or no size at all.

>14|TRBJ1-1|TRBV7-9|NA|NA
TGTGCCAGCAGCCCTTCCGACAGCCTTCCTGAAGCTTTCTTT
CASSPSDSLPEAFF
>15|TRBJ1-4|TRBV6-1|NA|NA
TGTGCCAGCAGTGAAGCCCCGGTGCTTAATGAAAAACTGTTTTTT
CASSEAPVLNEKLFF
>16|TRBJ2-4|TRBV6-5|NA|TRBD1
TGTGCCAGCAGTTACGGACAGGGACCAACCAAAAACATTCAGTACTTC
CASSYGQGPTKNIQYF
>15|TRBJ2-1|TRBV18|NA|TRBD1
TGTGCCAGCTCACCCGGGACAGGGGCGAACAATGAGCAGTTCTTC
CASSPGTGANNEQFF
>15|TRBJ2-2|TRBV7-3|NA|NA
TGTGCCAGCAGCTTATCTATAGGGGGACCCGGGGAGCTGTTTTTT
CASSLSIGGPGELFF
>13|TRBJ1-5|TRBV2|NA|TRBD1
TGTGCCAGCGGTGACAGGGAGGCTCAGCCCCAGCATTTT
CASGDREAQPQHF
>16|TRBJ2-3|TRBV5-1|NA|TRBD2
TGCGCCAGCAGCCCTGGGACTAGATGGAGCACAGATACGCAGTATTTT
CASSPGTRWSTDTQYF
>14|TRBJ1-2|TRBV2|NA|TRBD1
TGTGCCGGTAAAGGACAGGGCGGGAACTATGGCTACACCTTC
CAGKGQGGNYGYTF
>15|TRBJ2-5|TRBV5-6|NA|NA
TGTGCCAGCAGCTTGGGCAACAGATTTCAAGAGACCCAGTACTTC
CASSLGNRFQETQYF
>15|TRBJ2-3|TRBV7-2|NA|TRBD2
TGTGCCAGCAGCTTAGCTCTAGCGGGGACAGATACGCAGTATTTT
CASSLALAGTDTQYF
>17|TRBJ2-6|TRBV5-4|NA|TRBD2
TGTGCCAGCAGCTTGGTCTGGGGGGGCTCTGGGGCCAACGTCCTGACTTTC
CASSLVWGGSGANVLTF
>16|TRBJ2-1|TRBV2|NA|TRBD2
TGTGCCAGCAGGCCCTATGCAAGCGGGGACGCGACCCCGCAGTTCTTC
CASRPYASGDATPQFF
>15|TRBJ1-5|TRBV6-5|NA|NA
TGTGCCAGCAGTCGGACAGCCTCCGGCAATCAGCCCCAGCATTTT
CASSRTASGNQPQHF
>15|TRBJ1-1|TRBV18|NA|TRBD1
TGTGCCAGCTCACCAAGGACAGGGGAGTACACTGAAGCTTTCTTT
CASSPRTGEYTEAFF
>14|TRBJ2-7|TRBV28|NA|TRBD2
TGTGCCAGCAGTTTATGGACGGGGGGCTACGAGCAGTACTTC
CASSLWTGGYEQYF
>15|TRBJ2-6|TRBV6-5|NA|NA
TGTGCCAGCAGATTACAGTTCTCTGGGGCCAACGTCCTGACTTTC
CASRLQFSGANVLTF
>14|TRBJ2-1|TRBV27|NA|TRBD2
TGTGCCAGCAGTTCTCTAGCGGGGAACAATGAGCAGTTCTTC
CASSSLAGNNEQFF
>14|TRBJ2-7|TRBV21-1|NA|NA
TGTGCCAGCTTTAAGGAGTGCCCCCCCTACGAGCAGTACTTC
CASFKECPPYEQYF
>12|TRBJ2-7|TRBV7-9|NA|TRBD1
TGTGCCAGCAGCAGGGACAGGGACGAGCAGTACTTC
CASSRDRDEQYF
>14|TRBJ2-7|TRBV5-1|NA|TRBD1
TGCGCCAGCAGCTACGTGGGACAGGACTACGAGCAGTACTTC
CASSYVGQDYEQYF
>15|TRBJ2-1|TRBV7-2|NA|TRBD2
TGTGCCAGCAGCTTAAAACTAGCGGCCTACAATGAGCAGTTCTTC
CASSLKLAAYNEQFF
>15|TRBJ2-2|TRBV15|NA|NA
TGTGCCACCGGACCGGGGGAGAGGAACACCGGGGAGCTGTTTTTT
CATGPGERNTGELFF
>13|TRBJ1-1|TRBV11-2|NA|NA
TGTGCCAGCAGCCCGGCCGCAGGGCCTGAAGCTTTCTTT
CASSPAAGPEAFF
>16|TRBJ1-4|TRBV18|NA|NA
TGTGCCAGCTCACCAGGGCCACCCAGCACTAATGAAAAACTGTTTTTT
CASSPGPPSTNEKLFF
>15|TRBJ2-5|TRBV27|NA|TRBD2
TGTGCCAGCAGTCTCAACGGGGGGGCCGGAGAGACCCAGTACTTC
CASSLNGGAGETQYF
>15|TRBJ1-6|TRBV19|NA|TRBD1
TGTGCCAGTAGTGGCCCGGGACAGGGGTGGAGACCCCTCCACTTT
CASSGPGQGWRPLHF
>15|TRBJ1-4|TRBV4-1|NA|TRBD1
TGCGCCAGCAGCCTCCCCGGGACAGGTGCCGAAAAACTGTTTTTT
CASSLPGTGAEKLFF
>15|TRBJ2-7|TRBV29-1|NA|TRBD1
TGCAGCGTCACCCGAGACAGGGGACCGCCTTACGAGCAGTACTTC
CSVTRDRGPPYEQYF
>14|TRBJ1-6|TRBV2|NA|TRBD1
TGTGCCAGCACCGGACAGGGGGCTAATTCACCCCTCCACTTT
CASTGQGANSPLHF
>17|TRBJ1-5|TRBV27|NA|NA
TGTGCCAGCAGTGCACGCCCTATGCCCGAGGTCCATCAGCCCCAGCATTTT
CASSARPMPEVHQPQHF
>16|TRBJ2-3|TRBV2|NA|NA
TGTGCCAGCAGTCCCCACGGGAGCCCAGGAACAGATACGCAGTATTTT
CASSPHGSPGTDTQYF
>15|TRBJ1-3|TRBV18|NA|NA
TGTGCCAGCTCTGTTGGACTTCCCTCTGGAAACACCATATATTTT
CASSVGLPSGNTIYF
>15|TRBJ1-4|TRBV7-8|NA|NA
TGTGCCAGCAGCTTACAGGGGACAACTAATGAAAAACTGTTTTTT
CASSLQGTTNEKLFF
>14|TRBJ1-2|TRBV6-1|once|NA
TGTGCCAGCAGTGAAGCAGGGAGTTACTATGGCTACACCTTC
CASSEAGSYYGYTF
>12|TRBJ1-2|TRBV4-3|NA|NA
TGCGCCAGCAGCCGGGAGGGTACGAGCTACACCTTC
CASSREGTSYTF
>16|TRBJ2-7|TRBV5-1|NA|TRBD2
TGCGCCAGCAGTTCTTATGGGACTAGGTCGTTCTACGAGCAGTACTTC
CASSSYGTRSFYEQYF
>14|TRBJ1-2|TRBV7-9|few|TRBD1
TGTGCCAGCAGCGACGGACAGGCCAACTATGGCTACACCTTC
CASSDGQANYGYTF
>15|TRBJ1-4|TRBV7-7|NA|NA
TGTGCTAGCAGCTACTCCCGTGGTCCTAATGAAAAACTGTTTTTT
CASSYSRGPNEKLFF
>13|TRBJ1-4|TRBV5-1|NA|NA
TGCGCCAGCAGCTTGCATCCTAATGAAAAACTGTTTTTT
CASSLHPNEKLFF
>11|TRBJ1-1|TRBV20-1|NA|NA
TGCAGTGCGGGGGGGAACACTGAAGCTTTCTTT
CSAGGNTEAFF
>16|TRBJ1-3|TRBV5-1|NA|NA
TGCGCCAGCAGCTTGTGGGAGCCTACCTCTGGAAACACCATATATTTT
CASSLWEPTSGNTIYF
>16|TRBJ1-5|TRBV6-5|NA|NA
TGTGCCAGCAGTTACTCGAGTAGGGGCCGCAATCAGCCCCAGCATTTT
CASSYSSRGRNQPQHF
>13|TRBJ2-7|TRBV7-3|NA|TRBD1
TGTGCCAGCAGCTTGACAGGGAGCCACGAGCAGTACTTC
CASSLTGSHEQYF
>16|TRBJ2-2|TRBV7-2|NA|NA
TGTGCCAGCAGCTCCTATTCCCAGGGATCGGCCGGGGAGCTGTTTTTT
CASSSYSQGSAGELFF
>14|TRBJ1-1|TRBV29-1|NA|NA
TGCAGCGTTGAAGATTTCGGGAAGAACACTGAAGCTTTCTTT
CSVEDFGKNTEAFF
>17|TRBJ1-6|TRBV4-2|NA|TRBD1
TGTGCCAGCAGCCAAGAGGCAGGGGGCTCCTATAATTCACCCCTCCACTTT
CASSQEAGGSYNSPLHF
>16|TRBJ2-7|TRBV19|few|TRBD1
TGTGCCAGTAGTAGAACAGGGGGCTTGAGCCCTTACGAGCAGTACTTC
CASSRTGGLSPYEQYF
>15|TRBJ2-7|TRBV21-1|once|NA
TGTGCCAGCAGCAAAGCAGCGGGGGCGATCTACGAGCAGTACTTC
CASSKAAGAIYEQYF
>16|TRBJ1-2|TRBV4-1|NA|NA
TGCGCCAGCAGCCCGGGGTATCTCGGACAGAGCTATGGCTACACCTTC
CASSPGYLGQSYGYTF
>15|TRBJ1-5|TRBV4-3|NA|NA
TGCGCCAGCAGCCAAGATGGGGGGAGCAATCAGCCCCAGCATTTT
CASSQDGGSNQPQHF
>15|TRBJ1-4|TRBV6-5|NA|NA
TGTGCCAGCAGCCCCAAAAGCGGGGGGAGTAAGAAACTGTTTTTT
CASSPKSGGSKKLFF
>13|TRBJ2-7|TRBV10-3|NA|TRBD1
TGTGCCATCAGAGGGACAGCCACCTACGAGCAGTACTTC
CAIRGTATYEQYF
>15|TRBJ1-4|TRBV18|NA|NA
TGTGCCAGCTCAAGCCCCGGAACAGGGCCCGAAAAACTGTTTTTT
CASSSPGTGPEKLFF
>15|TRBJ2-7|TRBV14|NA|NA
TGTGCCAGCAGCCAAGAACGTGGCGGCGGCTACGAGCAGTACTTC
CASSQERGGGYEQYF